This T cell receptor (beta chain) was profiled in a study of graft-versus-host responses after intestinal transplantation. Whole-study results and caveats: GvH clones occurred in recipient marrow; some first appeared in ileum or blood.

TCRdb's table, derived via immunoSEQ multiplex PCR, lists solely in-frame clones and lacks some. The sample contains 85,000 to 90,000 clones, 80% to 95% of which appear only once. Of note for this clone: The antigen remains undetermined.

The germline V gene has CDR1 MDHEN and CDR2 SYDVKM. This CDR3 comprises 16 residues. Trimming removed 6 bases from V and 0 bases from J; junction bases left unmatched: 10. This material consisted of unstimulated CD4+ T cells sorted from spleen or lymph node cells, taken before transplant. The clonotype originates from a human donor who was the organ donor for an intestinal transplant. The V call is TRBV28, the J call TRBJ2-7; 8 nucleotides agree with TRBD2. CDR3 sequence: CASSPIPGGGSYEQYF. The CDR3 nucleotides read TGTGCCAGCAGCCCTATACCCGGGGGGGGCTCCTACGAGCAGTACTTC.